This paragraph reports one T cell receptor beta chain. Its antigen remains unidentified. Its ends do not fully match the called genes, so a read error is possible. Libraries were made from TCR beta cDNA, and they carried unique molecular identifiers. It was from roughly 1.1 to 9.2 million T cells that approximately 500,000 cDNA molecules came. TCRdb reprocessed the PCR reads with MiXCR, giving one entry per CDR3 protein. The sample records 750,000 to 950,000 distinct CDR3 sequences, under 70% being singletons. The entry originates in a study of post-analysis software for immune sequencing data. The study's findings and limits: The normalized Chao1 diversity of multiple sclerosis patients was significantly lower than that of controls. In patients, roughly five TRBV segments were more frequent than in controls, with TRBV5-6, TRBV5-1 and TRBV20-1 among them.

This CDR3 contains 15 residues. In germline, CDR1 is MNHNS, CDR2 SASEGT. Input material: blood. The TCR sequence derives from a girl between 5 and 17 years old with multiple sclerosis. The rearrangement joins TRBV6-1 to TRBJ1-5; TRBD1 might be the D (5 bases). The CDR3 nucleotides read TGTGTCAGCAGTGAAGCGCCCAGGGACAATCAGCCCCAGCATTTT. Translation: CVSSEAPRDNQPQHF.